The source of this TCR beta chain is a study of shared clonotypes between healthy human individuals. Study context: CD4 naive and CD4 memory each took three plates per donor, while CD8 naive took two and CD8 memory one.

The study's findings and limits: Sharing across four donors was highest in naive CD4 (roughly 5%) and lowest in memory CD8 (around 0.4%). Sequencing depth was expected to affect clonotype sharing among donors. Compared with clonotypes that all four donors shared, non-shared clonotypes had lower generation probabilities.

Produced via immunoSEQ multiplex PCR; TCRdb's table is partial and in-frame only. The sample has approximately 2.1 million clones; approximately 93% are singletons. Details on this clone: Its antigen is unknown.

Germline V gene lookup returns CDR1 SGHRS and CDR2 YFSETQ. The CDR3 extends over 13 amino acids. V was trimmed by 3 bases and J by 2 bases, leaving 8 bases between them. The clonotype originates from a man aged 18 to 29 in good health. Some clones in this sample may be carry-over from other donors' samples. The specimen sequenced was naive CD4+ T cells from PBMCs. The sample's subset: CD45RA+ positively selected. This chain uses TRBV5-1 with TRBJ1-2; D is uncertain. The CDR3 reads CASSSGRNYGYTF. The CDR3 DNA reads TGCGCCAGCAGCTCGGGTCGAAACTATGGCTACACCTTC. The full variable domain, rest sourced from reference TRBV5-1 and TRBJ1-2, is KAGVTQTPRYLIKTRGQQVTLSCSPISGHRSVSWYQQTPGQGLQFLFEYFSETQRNKGNFPGRFSGRQFSNSRSEMNVSTLELGDSALYLCASSSGRNYGYTFGSGTRLTVV.